Reported below is one T cell receptor (beta chain). These data come from a study of blood T cell repertoires in COVID-19. In the original analysis: For nucleated cells, counts were estimated from reference gene primer amplification. The assay was immunoSEQ multiplex PCR, and TCRdb's table has in-frame clones only and misses some. The V and J calls and clone size are taken from that table; D and trimming were inferred from the DNA. This sample has more than 80,000 clones, with 86% found just once. The CDR3 is 15 residues long. Germline V gene lookup returns CDR1 MNHEY and CDR2 SVGEGT. V lost 4 bases to trimming and J lost 6 bases; unmatched junction nucleotides: 9.

This chain uses TRBV6-2 or TRBV6-3 with TRBJ1-5; TRBD1 matches 7 bases. The sequenced material came from peripheral blood. This TCR was recovered from a man aged 80 or over with acute or convalescent COVID-19. CDR3 protein: CASSSQGVSSQPQHF. CDR3 DNA sequence: TGTGCCAGCAGTTCTCAGGGGGTCAGTAGTCAGCCCCAGCATTTT.